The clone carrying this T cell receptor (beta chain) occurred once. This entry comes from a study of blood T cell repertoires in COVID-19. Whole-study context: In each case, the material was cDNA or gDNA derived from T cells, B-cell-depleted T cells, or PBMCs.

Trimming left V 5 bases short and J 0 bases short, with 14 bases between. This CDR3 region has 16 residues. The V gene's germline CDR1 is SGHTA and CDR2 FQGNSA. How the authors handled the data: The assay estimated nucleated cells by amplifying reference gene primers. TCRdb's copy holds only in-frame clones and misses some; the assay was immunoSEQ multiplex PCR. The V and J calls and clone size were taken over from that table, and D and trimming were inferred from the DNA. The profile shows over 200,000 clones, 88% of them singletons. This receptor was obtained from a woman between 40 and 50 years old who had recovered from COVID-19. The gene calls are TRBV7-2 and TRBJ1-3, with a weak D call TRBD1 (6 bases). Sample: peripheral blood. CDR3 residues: CASSQDRLFSGNTIYF. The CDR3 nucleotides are TGTGCCAGCAGCCAGGACAGACTATTCTCTGGAAACACCATATATTTT.